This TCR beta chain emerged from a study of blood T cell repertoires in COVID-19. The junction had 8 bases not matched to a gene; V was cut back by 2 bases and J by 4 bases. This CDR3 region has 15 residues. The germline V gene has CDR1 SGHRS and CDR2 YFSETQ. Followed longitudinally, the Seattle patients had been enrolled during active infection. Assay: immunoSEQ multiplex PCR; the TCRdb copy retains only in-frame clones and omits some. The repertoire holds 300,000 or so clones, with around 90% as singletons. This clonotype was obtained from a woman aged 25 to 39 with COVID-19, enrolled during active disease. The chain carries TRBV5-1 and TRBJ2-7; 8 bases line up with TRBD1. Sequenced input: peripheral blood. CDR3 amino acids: CASSFSGTGPYEQYF. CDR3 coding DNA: TGCGCCAGCAGCTTTTCCGGGACAGGTCCTTACGAGCAGTACTTC. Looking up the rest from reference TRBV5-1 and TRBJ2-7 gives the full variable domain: KAGVTQTPRYLIKTRGQQVTLSCSPISGHRSVSWYQQTPGQGLQFLFEYFSETQRNKGNFPGRFSGRQFSNSRSEMNVSTLELGDSALYLCASSFSGTGPYEQYFGPGTRLTVT.